The entry that follows covers one T cell receptor (beta chain) sequence. The antigen remains undetermined. V was clipped by 6 bases and J by 3 bases, with 12 bases between them. The CDR3 has 13 amino acids. Germline lookup yields CDR1 SGHDN and CDR2 FVKESK. The record originates from a study of lymphopenia after photon versus proton radiotherapy. General study points: After lymphocyte nadir, photon-treated repertoires showed oligoclonal expansion, especially CD8+ Temra. Proton therapy kept repertoires fairly stable, unlike photons, which gained effector/memory cells. Post-nadir TCR diversity decline inversely tracked overall survival among those who died.

The protocol was immunoSEQ multiplex PCR, while the TCRdb copy is restricted to in-frame clones and leaves out a portion. Of about 60,000 clones listed, around 85% are singletons. The clonotype comes from a man in his 60s with pancreatic cancer. The input for sequencing was peripheral blood, taken from a patient treated with proton-based radiotherapy. The chain employs TRBV14 and TRBJ2-7, with D possibly matching TRBD1 (6 bases). DNA of the CDR3: TGTGCCAGCAGACTCGCGGACAGCTACGAGCAGTACTTC. Translating it yields CASRLADSYEQYF.